This record looks at one T cell receptor beta chain sequence and its context. No cognate antigen has been identified for it. No base quality values were provided; no much bigger clone lies one nucleotide off. The CDR3 regions of human TCRbeta chains were analyzed by immunosequencing. From the authors' description of their analysis: Repertoire TCRs were checked for matches against a reference library of SARS-CoV-2-specific TCRs that had been generated using the MIRA antigen-specificity platform. Breadth meant the fraction of unique TCRs that were SARS-CoV-2-associated, whereas depth meant the fraction of total T cells that were SARS-CoV-2-associated. Using the MIRA data, every spike-specific TCR was mapped to the spike region that the TCR reacted to and assigned to either a CD4 or a CD8 class. Log10-transformed breadth and depth values were compared by one-way ANOVA with Sidak's multiple comparisons tests. This immuneACCESS table, as held by TCRdb, lists in-frame sequences with V and J called but not all clones. Of the missing ones, under half trace to an unresolved V gene in checked studies; the others have no known cause. V and J calls and clone size are copied from that table; D and trimming were computed from the DNA. This sample has 110,000 to 150,000 clones in its table, and roughly 93% of those were observed once. The ten largest clonotypes hold just under 2% of the sample.

Trimming removed 4 bases from V and 2 bases from J, leaving 14 bases between the germline ends. Measured from the cysteine to the phenylalanine, the CDR3 is 16 residues long. Only CDR3 DNA is held: 48 bases, read in frame from base 1. The germline V gene encodes CDR1 KGHSY and CDR2 FQNENV. This specimen belongs to a study of T cell responses to AZD1222 COVID-19 vaccine (dated by TCRdb to the early 2020s). The study in broad terms: TCR sequencing covered more than 230 trial participants: about 210 given two doses of AZD1222 and around 26 given two doses of MenACWY control vaccine. Trial participants were enrolled into age subgroups of 18-55, 56-69 and 70-plus years, which contained approximately 150, 30 and 60 TCR-sequenced participants, respectively. Overall study results and their limits: In the small 56-69-year group, the increase in depth fell short of significance, most likely because of low power. A significant rise in spike-specific TCR breadth and depth was observed after two AZD1222 doses relative to day 0 and relative to MenACWY recipients. Vaccine-associated CD4 TCRs spanned the whole spike protein, with dominant responses in regions 160-218 and 743-854. Nearly half of unique spike-specific TCRs reportedly recognized epitopes outside regions mutated in the B.1.351 and B.1.1.7 variants. Participants were mostly white British and included more females than males, and it was suggested by the authors that clonal diversity may have been underestimated. Only six or seven AZD1222 recipients were SARS-CoV-2 seropositive at baseline, limiting conclusions about previously exposed vaccinees. No day 14 peak-response samples were available, so repertoires were characterized only after the peak T cell response.

The label giving this sample's time point can be read as: about 28 days (+/-7) after the second vaccine dose. AZD1222 recipients with second doses at about 4 weeks or about 12 weeks were pooled, because spike-specific TCR depth and breadth did not differ between schedules. The vaccinee samples were drawn from two UK trials, COV001 and COV002, one of which was a single-blind randomized controlled phase 2/3 trial testing AZD1222 (ChAdOx1 nCoV-19) in healthy adults. For TCRbeta chain sequencing, PBMC samples from trial participants were taken at day 0 and at day 28 after the second dose. The chain links TRBV16 with TRBJ1-4, with the D segment identity uncertain. The receptor was isolated from an adult who received the AZD1222 COVID-19 vaccine. Specimen: peripheral blood, collected 28 days after the second AZD1222 dose. The CDR3 protein is CASSPPGVSTNEKLFF. Here is the DNA: TGTGCCAGCAGCCCCCCAGGAGTTTCCACTAATGAAAAACTGTTTTTT.